The clone carrying this TCR beta chain appeared a few times. The length of the CDR3 is 13 residues. Germline CDR1 reads SGHAT; CDR2 reads FQNNGV. The V gene lost 0 bases and the J gene lost 7 bases, with 9 bases spanning the gap. TCRdb re-derived calls from the 5' RACE reads in MiXCR, one entry per CDR3 protein. The data contain approximately 50,000 distinct CDR3 sequences, approximately 14% of them seen just once; the ten biggest clones take up about 15%. This sample was included in a study of T cells of healthy individuals. The chain recombines TRBV11-2 with TRBJ1-1; D is unresolved. The source of this sequence is a human donor in good health. Written as DNA, the CDR3 is TGTGCCAGCAGCTTAGAGGTCCGGGGTGAAGCTTTCTTT. Translation gives CASSLEVRGEAFF.